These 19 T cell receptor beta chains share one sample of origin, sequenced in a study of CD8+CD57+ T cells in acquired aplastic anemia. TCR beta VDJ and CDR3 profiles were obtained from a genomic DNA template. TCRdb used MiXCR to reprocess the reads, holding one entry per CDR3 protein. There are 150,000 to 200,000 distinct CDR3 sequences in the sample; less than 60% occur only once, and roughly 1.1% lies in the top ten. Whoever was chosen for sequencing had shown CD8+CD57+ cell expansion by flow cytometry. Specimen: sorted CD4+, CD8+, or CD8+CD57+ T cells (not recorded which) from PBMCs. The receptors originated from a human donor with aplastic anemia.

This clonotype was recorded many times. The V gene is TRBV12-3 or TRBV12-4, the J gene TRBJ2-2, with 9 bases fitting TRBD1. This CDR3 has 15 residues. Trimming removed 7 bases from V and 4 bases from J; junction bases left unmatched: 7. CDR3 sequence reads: CASTRTGVGTGELFF. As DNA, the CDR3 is TGTGCCAGCACCAGGACAGGGGTTGGCACCGGGGAGCTGTTTTTT.

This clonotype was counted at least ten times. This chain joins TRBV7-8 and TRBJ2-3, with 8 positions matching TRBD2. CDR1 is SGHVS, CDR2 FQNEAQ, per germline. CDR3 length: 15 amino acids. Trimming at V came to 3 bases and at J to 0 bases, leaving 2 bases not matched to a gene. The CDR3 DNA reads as TGTGCCAGCAGCTTTAGCGGGGCGAGCACAGATACGCAGTATTTT. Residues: CASSFSGASTDTQYF.

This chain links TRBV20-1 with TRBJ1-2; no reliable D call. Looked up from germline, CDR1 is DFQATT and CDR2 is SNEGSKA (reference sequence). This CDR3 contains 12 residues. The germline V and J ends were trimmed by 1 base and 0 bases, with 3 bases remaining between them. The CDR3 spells CSARAANYGYTF. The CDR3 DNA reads TGCAGTGCTAGAGCCGCTAACTATGGCTACACCTTC.

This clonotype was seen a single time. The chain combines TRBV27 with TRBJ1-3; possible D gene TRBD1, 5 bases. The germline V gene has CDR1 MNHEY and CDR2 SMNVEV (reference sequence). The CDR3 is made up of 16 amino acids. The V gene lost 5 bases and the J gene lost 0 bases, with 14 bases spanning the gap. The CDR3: CASSLGGGSSGNTIYF. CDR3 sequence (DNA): TGTGCCAGCAGTCTGGGTGGGGGATCCTCTGGAAACACCATATATTTT.

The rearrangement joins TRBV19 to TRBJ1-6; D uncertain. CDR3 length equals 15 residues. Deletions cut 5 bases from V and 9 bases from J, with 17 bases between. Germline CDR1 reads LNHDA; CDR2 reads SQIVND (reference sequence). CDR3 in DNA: TGTGCCAGTAGTCCAGGCAGCGACGGAGGTTCACCCCTCCACTTT. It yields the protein CASSPGSDGGSPLHF.

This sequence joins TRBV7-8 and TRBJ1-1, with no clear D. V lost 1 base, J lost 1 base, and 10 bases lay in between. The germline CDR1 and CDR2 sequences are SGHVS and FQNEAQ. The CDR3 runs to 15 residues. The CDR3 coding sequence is TGTGCCAGCAGCTTAGTAGGGCCATGGAACACTGAAGCTTTCTTT. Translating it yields CASSLVGPWNTEAFF.

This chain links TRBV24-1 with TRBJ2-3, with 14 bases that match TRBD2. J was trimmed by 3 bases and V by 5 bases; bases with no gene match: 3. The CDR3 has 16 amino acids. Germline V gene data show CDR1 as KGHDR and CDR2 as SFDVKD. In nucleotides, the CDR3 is TGTGCCACCAGTGTGACTAGCGGGAGGGCAACAGATACGCAGTATTTT. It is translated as CATSVTSGRATDTQYF.

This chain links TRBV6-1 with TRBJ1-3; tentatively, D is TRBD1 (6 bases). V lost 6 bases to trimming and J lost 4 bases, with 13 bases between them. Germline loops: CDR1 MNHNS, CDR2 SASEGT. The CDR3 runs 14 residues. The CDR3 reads CASRTTGLGNTIYF. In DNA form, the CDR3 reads TGTGCCAGCAGGACCACAGGGCTCGGAAACACCATATATTTT.

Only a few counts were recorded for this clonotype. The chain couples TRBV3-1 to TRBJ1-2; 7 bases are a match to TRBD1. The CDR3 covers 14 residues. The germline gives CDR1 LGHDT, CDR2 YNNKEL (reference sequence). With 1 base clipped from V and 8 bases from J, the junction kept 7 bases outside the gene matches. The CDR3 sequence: CASSQVGTVGGYTF. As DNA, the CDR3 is TGTGCCAGCAGCCAAGTTGGGACAGTGGGGGGCTACACCTTC.

CDR3 amino acids: CASSSSRTGLGGYTF. CDR3 DNA sequence: TGTGCCAGCAGCTCCTCTAGGACAGGGTTGGGTGGCTACACCTTC. The chain uses TRBV7-2 and TRBJ1-2; 8 bases line up with TRBD1. The CDR3 is 15 residues long. Germline V gives CDR1 SGHTA, CDR2 FQGNSA. Trimming removed 4 bases from V and 7 bases from J; junction bases left unmatched: 11.

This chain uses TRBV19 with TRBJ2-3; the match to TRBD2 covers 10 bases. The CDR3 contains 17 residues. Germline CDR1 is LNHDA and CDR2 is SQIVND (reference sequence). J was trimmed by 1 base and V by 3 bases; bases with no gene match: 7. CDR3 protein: CASSMRLAGARTDTQYF. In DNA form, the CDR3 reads TGTGCCAGTAGTATGCGTCTAGCGGGGGCCCGCACAGATACGCAGTATTTT.

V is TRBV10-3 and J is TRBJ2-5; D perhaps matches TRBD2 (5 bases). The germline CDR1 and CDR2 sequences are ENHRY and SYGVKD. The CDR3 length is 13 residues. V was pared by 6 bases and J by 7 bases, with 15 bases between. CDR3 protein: CAIRDGPEVTQYF. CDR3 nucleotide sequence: TGTGCCATCAGGGACGGCCCGGAGGTGACCCAGTACTTC.

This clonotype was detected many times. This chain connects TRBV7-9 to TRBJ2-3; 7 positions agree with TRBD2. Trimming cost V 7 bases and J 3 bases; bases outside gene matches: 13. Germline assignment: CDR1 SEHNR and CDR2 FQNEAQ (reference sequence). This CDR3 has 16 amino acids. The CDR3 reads CASTSGLGRGTDTQYF. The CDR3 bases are TGTGCCAGCACCTCCGGACTAGGGAGGGGTACAGATACGCAGTATTTT.

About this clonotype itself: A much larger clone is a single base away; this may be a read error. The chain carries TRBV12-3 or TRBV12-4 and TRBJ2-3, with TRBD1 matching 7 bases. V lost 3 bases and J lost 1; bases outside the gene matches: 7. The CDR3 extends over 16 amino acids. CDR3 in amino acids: CASSFLGTAGTDTQYF. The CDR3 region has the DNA TGTGCCAGCAGTTTCCTTGGGACAGCGGGCACAGATACGCAGTATTTT.

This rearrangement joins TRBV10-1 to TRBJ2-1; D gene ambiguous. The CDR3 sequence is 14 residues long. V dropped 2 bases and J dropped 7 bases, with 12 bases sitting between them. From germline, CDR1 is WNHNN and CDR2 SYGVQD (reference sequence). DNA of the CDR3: TGCGCCAGCAGTGAGGGGCATGCAACTAATGAGCAGTTCTTC. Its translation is CASSEGHATNEQFF.

The CDR3 bases are TGTGCCAGCAGTTGGGCAGGGACGAACACTGAAGCTTTCTTT. This sequence encodes CASSWAGTNTEAFF. This chain joins TRBV27 and TRBJ1-1; tentatively, D is TRBD1 (5 bases). This CDR3 contains 14 residues. Trimming took 4 bases from V and 1 from J, leaving 10 bases between them. Germline assignment: CDR1 MNHEY and CDR2 SMNVEV (reference sequence).

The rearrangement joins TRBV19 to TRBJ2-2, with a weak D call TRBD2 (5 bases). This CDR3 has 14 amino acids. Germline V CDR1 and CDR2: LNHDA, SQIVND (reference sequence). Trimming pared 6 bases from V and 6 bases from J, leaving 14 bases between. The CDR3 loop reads CASSNSGIAGELFF. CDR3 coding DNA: TGTGCCAGTAGCAACTCCGGGATCGCCGGGGAGCTGTTTTTT.

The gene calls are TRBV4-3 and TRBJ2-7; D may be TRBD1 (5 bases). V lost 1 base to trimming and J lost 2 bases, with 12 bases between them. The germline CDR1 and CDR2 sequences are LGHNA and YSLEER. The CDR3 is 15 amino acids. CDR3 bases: TGCGCCAGCAGCCAAGCTGCAGGGAAGACCTACGAGCAGTACTTC. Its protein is CASSQAAGKTYEQYF.

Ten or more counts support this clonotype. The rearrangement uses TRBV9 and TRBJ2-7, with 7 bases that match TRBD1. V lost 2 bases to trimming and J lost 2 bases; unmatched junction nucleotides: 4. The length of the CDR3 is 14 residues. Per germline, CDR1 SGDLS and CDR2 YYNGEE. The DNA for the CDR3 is TGTGCCAGCAGCGTGCGACAGGGTCCCTACGAGCAGTACTTC. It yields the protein CASSVRQGPYEQYF.